This passage covers 12 T cell receptor beta chains from one sample sequenced in a study of T cell responses to AZD1222 COVID-19 vaccine. Some clones are missing from TCRdb's copy, which holds only in-frame ones; the method was immunoSEQ multiplex PCR. Counted here are 140,000 or so clones, roughly 92% occurring once; the ten biggest clones make up roughly 1.8%. Specimen: peripheral blood, collected on day 0 of AZD1222 vaccination. These receptor sequences come from an adult in good health.

The rearrangement uses TRBV2 and TRBJ2-3; D may be TRBD2 (6 bases). Germline-derived CDR1 and CDR2 are SNHLY and FYNNEI. The CDR3 totals 16 residues. Trimming removed 6 bases at V and 3 bases at J, with 19 bases between. CDR3 DNA sequence: TGTGCCAGCAGCCTCCATGAGCCGGGACTGACAGATACGCAGTATTTT. It yields the protein CASSLHEPGLTDTQYF.

This rearrangement joins TRBV9 to TRBJ2-7; 13 nucleotides agree with TRBD2. Germline V gene data show CDR1 as SGDLS and CDR2 as YYNGEE. With 2 bases clipped from V and 5 bases from J, the junction kept 10 bases outside the gene matches. CDR3 length: 17 amino acids. CDR3 in amino acids: CASSVGLLAGGPDEQYF. CDR3 nucleotide sequence: TGTGCCAGCAGCGTGGGGTTACTAGCGGGAGGGCCGGACGAGCAGTACTTC.

J is TRBJ1-4 and V is TRBV4-1; D not resolved. This CDR3 is built from 16 residues. Germline values: CDR1 MGHRA, CDR2 YSYEKL. Trimming took off 0 bases at V and 3 bases at J, with 11 bases between the two ends. This CDR3 is CASSQDLGRPNEKLFF. The CDR3 DNA sequence: TGCGCCAGCAGCCAAGATCTAGGGCGGCCTAATGAAAAACTGTTTTTT.

This sequence joins TRBV15 and TRBJ1-2; D gene unclear. Trimming stripped 0 bases from V and 0 bases from J, with 14 bases between. In germline, CDR1 is LNHNV, CDR2 YYDKDF (reference sequence). The CDR3 runs 17 residues. CDR3 residues: CATSRDAWDNPNYGYTF. In DNA form, the CDR3 reads TGTGCCACCAGCAGAGACGCCTGGGATAATCCTAACTATGGCTACACCTTC.

The CDR3 region is CASSQLGGAKNIQYF. The CDR3 DNA reads TGCGCCAGCAGCCAACTAGGGGGTGCCAAAAACATTCAGTACTTC. The chain combines TRBV4-1 with TRBJ2-4; TRBD1 might be the D (6 bases). Deletions cut 2 bases from V and 1 base from J, with 9 bases between. The CDR3 is made up of 15 amino acids. Per germline, CDR1 MGHRA and CDR2 YSYEKL.

The V call is TRBV6-5, the J call TRBJ2-1; tentatively, D is TRBD1 (5 bases). Looked up from germline, CDR1 is MNHEY and CDR2 is SVGAGI. CDR3 length: 15 residues. Between the trimmed V and J ends, which lost 5 bases and 7 bases, there was a span of 18 bases. The CDR3 is CASSLGQADHNEQFF. The CDR3 bases are TGTGCCAGCAGTCTGGGGCAGGCTGACCATAATGAGCAGTTCTTC.

The CDR3 nucleotides are TGCGCCAGCAGCCAAGATTGGGTACTAGCGGGGAGGAATGAGCAGTTCTTC. Its protein is CASSQDWVLAGRNEQFF. This chain joins TRBV4-1 and TRBJ2-1; TRBD2 matches at 10 bases. V lost 0 bases and J lost 7; bases outside the gene matches: 9. Per germline, CDR1 MGHRA and CDR2 YSYEKL. The CDR3 loop spans 17 amino acids.

The chain combines TRBV2 with TRBJ1-5; 7 bases agree with TRBD1. The germline CDR1 and CDR2 sequences are SNHLY and FYNNEI. Losses at the gene ends were 6 bases for V and 0 bases for J; bases not matched to a gene: 2. This CDR3 is built from 14 residues. The DNA for the CDR3 is TGTGCCAGCAGGGACAGGTTTAGCAATCAGCCCCAGCATTTT. Its protein product is CASRDRFSNQPQHF.

The chain couples TRBV3-1 (or the pseudogene TRBV3-2) to TRBJ2-5; 7 bases line up with TRBD2. Germline CDR1 is LGHDT and CDR2 is YNNKEL (reference sequence). Trimming removed 0 bases from V and 4 bases from J; junction bases left unmatched: 8. The CDR3 is 16 amino acids. CDR3 sequence reads: CASSQDVGGPRETQYF. Written as DNA, the CDR3 is TGTGCCAGCAGCCAAGACGTGGGAGGGCCCCGAGAGACCCAGTACTTC.

The V call is TRBV5-1, the J call TRBJ1-2; 9 bases match TRBD1. The CDR3 has 14 amino acids. The junction had 7 bases not matched to a gene; V was cut back by 5 bases and J by 5 bases. The germline V gene encodes CDR1 SGHRS and CDR2 YFSETQ. CDR3 sequence (DNA): TGCGCCAGCAGTCTAACGACAGGGGGTTATGGCTACACCTTC. It specifies CASSLTTGGYGYTF.

The chain employs TRBV5-1 and TRBJ1-4; possible D gene TRBD1, 5 bases. The length of the CDR3 is 16 residues. The V end was cut by 1 base, the J end by 3 bases, with 13 bases between. Germline-derived CDR1 and CDR2 are SGHRS and YFSETQ. The CDR3 is CASSLFRASANEKLFF. The CDR3 coding sequence is TGCGCCAGCAGCTTGTTCAGGGCGTCAGCTAATGAAAAACTGTTTTTT.

The chain links TRBV28 to TRBJ1-6; perhaps TRBD1 as D (5 bases). CDR3 length equals 15 residues. Germline V CDR1 and CDR2: MDHEN, SYDVKM. Trimming removed 1 base from V and 9 bases from J, with 13 bases in between. CDR3 sequence (DNA): TGTGCCAGCAGTTTATATGGCAGGGAGGCTTCACCCCTCCACTTT. The encoded protein is CASSLYGREASPLHF.